The TCR beta chain described here comes from a study of T cell repertoires in cytomegalovirus infection. Study overall: Matching HLA type and CMV infection were both indicated by public TCR beta signatures.

V gave up 4 bases and J gave up 9 bases, with 10 bases separating them. There are 12 residues in the CDR3. Looked up from germline, CDR1 is SGHTA and CDR2 is FQGNSA. This clonotype has ten or more counts. The antigen remains unidentified. TCRdb recomputed calls from the reads with MiXCR, one row per CDR3 protein. The table lists 370,000 or so distinct CDR3 sequences, roughly 36% of them singletons. Whole-study results and caveats: There were HLA-C-restricted CMV-specific TCR beta clonotypes dominating the ex vivo response.

The J gene is TRBJ2-1, the V gene TRBV7-2; D gene ambiguous. This material consisted of cultured PBMCs, taken from culture after CMV antigen stimulation. This receptor was obtained from a human donor in good health (CMV status not recorded). Some clones in this sample may be carry-over from other donors' samples. The CDR3 reads CASSSNAPEQFF. The CDR3, as DNA: TGTGCCAGCAGCTCGAACGCTCCTGAGCAGTTCTTC. The entire variable domain, with the rest obtained from reference TRBV7-2 and TRBJ2-1, is as follows: GAGVSQSPSNKVTEKGKDVELRCDPISGHTALYWYRQSLGQGLEFLIYFQGNSAPDKSGLPSDRFSAERTGGSVSTLTIQRTQQEDSAVYLCASSSNAPEQFFGPGTRLTVL.